This TCR beta chain stems from a study of CD8 T cells in ankylosing spondylitis. Regarding the study as a whole: In the blood and synovial fluid of reactive arthritis, some motif variants had been previously reported. Reportedly, significant enrichment of disease-linked clones occurred in matched ankylosing spondylitis synovial fluid. Disease-linked clones, CD8+, were relatively rare in peripheral blood.

V dropped 5 bases and J dropped 0 bases, with 10 bases sitting between them. CDR1 and CDR2 (germline): DFQATT, SNEGSKA (reference sequence). The CDR3 has 13 amino acids. This clonotype was seen at least ten times. Its antigen is unknown. TCRdb itself ran the 5' RACE reads through MiXCR, one entry per CDR3 protein. The repertoire consists of under 150,000 distinct CDR3 sequences, with roughly 11% occurring once and the leading ten covering about 4%. The chain employs TRBV20-1 and TRBJ1-1, with D perhaps matching TRBD1 (5 bases). The source of this sequence is a female donor with ankylosing spondylitis or in good health (not recorded which). The material sequenced was blood, either unsorted or a sorted T cell fraction (not recorded which). The DNA for the CDR3 is TGCAGTGCTCCGTGGGGGGTGAACACTGAAGCTTTCTTT. Protein: CSAPWGVNTEAFF.